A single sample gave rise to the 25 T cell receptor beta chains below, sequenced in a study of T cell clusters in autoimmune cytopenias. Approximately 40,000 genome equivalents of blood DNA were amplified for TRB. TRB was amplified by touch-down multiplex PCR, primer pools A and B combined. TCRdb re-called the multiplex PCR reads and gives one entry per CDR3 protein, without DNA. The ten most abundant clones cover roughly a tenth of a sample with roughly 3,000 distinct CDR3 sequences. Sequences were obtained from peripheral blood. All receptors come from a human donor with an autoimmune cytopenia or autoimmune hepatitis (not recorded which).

CDR3 loop: CSVPDSSGLEQYF. The rearrangement joins TRBV29-1 to TRBJ2-7; the D gene TCRdb calls, TRBD1, cannot be checked with no DNA. The CDR3 spans 13 residues. Germline lookup yields CDR1 SQVTM and CDR2 ANQGSEA.

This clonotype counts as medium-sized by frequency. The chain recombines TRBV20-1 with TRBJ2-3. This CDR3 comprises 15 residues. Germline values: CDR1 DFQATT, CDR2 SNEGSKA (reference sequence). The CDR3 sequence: CSARPPLAVADTQYF.

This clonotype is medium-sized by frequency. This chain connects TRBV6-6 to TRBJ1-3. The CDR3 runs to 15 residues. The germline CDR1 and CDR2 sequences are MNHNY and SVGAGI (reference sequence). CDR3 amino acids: CASSSPTASGNTIYF.

The CDR3 here is CASSVEGVSYNEQFF. The genes are TRBV9 and TRBJ2-1; TCRdb selects TRBD1, and the lack of DNA leaves this call unchecked. This CDR3 comprises 15 residues. The germline V gene encodes CDR1 SGDLS and CDR2 YYNGEE. The full variable domain, in which reference TRBV9 and TRBJ2-1 provide the parts outside the CDR3, is DSGVTQTPKHLITATGQRVTLRCSPRSGDLSVYWYQQSLDQGLQFLIQYYNGEERAKGNILERFSAQQFPDLHSELNLSSLELGDSALYFCASSVEGVSYNEQFFGPGTRLTVL.

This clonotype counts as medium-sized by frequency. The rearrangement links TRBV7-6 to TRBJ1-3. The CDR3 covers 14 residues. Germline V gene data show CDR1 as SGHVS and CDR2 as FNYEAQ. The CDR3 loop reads CASSPFGSGNTIYF.

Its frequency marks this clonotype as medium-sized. The CDR3 sequence: CASSYYRDNQPQHF. The chain joins TRBV6-2 or TRBV6-3 to TRBJ1-5; TCRdb returns TRBD1, unconfirmable since there is no DNA. The CDR3 length is 14 residues. Per the germline V gene, CDR1 is MNHEY and CDR2 is SVGEGT.

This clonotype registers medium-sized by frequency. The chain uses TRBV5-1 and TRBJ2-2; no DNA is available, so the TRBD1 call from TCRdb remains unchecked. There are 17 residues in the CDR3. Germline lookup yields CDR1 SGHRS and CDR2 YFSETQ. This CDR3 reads CASSLTQGAVNTGELFF.

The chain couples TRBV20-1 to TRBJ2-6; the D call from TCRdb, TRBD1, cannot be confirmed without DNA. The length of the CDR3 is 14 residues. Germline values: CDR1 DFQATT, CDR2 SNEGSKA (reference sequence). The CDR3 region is CSAIPGSGANVLTF.

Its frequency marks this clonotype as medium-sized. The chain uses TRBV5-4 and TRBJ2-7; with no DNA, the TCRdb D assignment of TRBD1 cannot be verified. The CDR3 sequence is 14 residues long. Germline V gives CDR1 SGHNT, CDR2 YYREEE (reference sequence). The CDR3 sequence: CASSLKGGSYEQYF.

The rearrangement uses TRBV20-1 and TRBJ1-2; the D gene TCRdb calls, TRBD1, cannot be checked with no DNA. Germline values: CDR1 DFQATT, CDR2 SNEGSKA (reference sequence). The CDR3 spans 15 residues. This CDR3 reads CSAMDSPMLNYGYTF.

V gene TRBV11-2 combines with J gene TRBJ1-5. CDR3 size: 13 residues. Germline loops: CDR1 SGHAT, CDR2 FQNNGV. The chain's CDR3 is CASSLGRGQPQHF.

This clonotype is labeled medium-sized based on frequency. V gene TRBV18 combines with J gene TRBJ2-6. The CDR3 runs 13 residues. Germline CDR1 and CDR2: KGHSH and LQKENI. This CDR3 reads CASGVSGANVLTF. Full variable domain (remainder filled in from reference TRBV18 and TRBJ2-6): NAGVMQNPRHLVRRRGQEARLRCSPMKGHSHVYWYRQLPEEGLKFMVYLQKENIIDESGMPKERFSAEFPKEGPSILRIQQVVRGDSAAYFCASGVSGANVLTFGAGSRLTVL.

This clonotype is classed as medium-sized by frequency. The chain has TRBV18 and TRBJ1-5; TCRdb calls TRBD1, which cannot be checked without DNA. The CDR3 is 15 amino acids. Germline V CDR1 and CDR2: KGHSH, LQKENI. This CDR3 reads CASSLGQGSNQPQHF.

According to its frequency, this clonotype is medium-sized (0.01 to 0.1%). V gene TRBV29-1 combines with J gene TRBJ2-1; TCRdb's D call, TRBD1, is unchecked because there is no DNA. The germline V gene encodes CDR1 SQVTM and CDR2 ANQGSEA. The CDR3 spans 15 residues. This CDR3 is CSVSPTGTLYNEQFF.

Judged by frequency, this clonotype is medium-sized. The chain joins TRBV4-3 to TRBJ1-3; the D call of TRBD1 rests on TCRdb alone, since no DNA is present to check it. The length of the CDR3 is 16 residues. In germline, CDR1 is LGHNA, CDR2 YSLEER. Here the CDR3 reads CASSQDGDSSGNTIYF.

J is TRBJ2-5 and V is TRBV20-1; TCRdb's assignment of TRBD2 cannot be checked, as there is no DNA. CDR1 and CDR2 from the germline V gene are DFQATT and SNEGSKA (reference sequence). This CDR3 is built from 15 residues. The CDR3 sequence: CSARGASGDVETQYF.

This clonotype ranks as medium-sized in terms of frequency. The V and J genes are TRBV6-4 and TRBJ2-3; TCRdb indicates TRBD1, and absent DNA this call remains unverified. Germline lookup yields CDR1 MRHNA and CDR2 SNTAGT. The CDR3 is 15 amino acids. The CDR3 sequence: CASSDRGHPTDTQYF.

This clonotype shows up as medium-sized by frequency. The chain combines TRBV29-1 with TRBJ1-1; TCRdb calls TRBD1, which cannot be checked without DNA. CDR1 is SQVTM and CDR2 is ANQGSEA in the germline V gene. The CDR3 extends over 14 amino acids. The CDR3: CSVEGRQTNTEAFF.

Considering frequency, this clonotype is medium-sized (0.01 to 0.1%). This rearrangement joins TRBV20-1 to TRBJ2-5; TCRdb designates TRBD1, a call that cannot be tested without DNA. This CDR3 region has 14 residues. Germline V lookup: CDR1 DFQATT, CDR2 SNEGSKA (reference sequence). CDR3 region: CSARRRDHQETQYF.

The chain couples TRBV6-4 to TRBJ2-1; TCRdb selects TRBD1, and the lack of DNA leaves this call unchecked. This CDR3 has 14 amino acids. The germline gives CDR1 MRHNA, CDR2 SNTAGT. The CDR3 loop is CASSLTGTGFEQFF.

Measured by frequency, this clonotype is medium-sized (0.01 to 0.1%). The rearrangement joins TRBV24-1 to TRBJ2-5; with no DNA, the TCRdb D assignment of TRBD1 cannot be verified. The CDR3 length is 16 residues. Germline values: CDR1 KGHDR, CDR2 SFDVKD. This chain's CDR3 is CATSDLGGGGQETQYF.

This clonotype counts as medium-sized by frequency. Here the CDR3 reads CASSLGGGTEKLFF. The gene calls are TRBV5-5 and TRBJ1-4; TCRdb designates TRBD1, a call that cannot be tested without DNA. Germline values: CDR1 SGHKS, CDR2 YYEKEE (reference sequence). The CDR3 consists of 14 residues.

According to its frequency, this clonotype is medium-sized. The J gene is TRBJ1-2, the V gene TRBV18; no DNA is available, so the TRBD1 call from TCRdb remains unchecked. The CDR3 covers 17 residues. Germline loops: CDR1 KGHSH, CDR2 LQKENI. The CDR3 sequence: CASSPQHPGQGMQGYTF.

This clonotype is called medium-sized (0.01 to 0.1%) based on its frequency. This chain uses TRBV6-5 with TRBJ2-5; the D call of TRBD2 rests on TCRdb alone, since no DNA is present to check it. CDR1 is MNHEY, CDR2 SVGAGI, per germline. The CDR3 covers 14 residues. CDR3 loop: CASSLAGDQETQYF.

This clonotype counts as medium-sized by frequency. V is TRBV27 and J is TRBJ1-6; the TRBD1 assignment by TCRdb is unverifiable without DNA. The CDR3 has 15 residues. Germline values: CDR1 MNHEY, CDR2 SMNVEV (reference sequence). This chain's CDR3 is CASGARDSYNSPLHF.